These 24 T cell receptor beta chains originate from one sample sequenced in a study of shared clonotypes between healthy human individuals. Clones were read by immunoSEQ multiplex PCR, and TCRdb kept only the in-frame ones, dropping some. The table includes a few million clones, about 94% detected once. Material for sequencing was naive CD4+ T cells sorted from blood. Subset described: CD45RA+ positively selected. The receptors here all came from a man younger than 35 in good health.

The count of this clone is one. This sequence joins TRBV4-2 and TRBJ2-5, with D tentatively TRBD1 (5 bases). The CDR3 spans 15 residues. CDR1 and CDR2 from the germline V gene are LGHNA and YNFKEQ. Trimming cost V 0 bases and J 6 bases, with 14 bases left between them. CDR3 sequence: CASSQEWNQGKTQYF. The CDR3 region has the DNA TGTGCCAGCAGCCAAGAATGGAATCAGGGAAAGACCCAGTACTTC.

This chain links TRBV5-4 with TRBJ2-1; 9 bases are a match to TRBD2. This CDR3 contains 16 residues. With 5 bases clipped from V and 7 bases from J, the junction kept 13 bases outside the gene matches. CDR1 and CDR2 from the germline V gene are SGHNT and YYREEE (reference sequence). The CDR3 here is CASRSGRIKARNEQFF. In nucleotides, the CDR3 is TGTGCCAGCAGGAGCGGGAGGATTAAAGCCCGAAATGAGCAGTTCTTC.

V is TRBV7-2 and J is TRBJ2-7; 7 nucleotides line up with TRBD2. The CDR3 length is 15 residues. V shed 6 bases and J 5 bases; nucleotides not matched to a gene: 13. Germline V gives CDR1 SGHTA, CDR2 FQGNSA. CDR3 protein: CASSHKREMVHEQYF. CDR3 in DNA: TGTGCCAGCAGTCATAAGCGGGAAATGGTCCACGAGCAGTACTTC.

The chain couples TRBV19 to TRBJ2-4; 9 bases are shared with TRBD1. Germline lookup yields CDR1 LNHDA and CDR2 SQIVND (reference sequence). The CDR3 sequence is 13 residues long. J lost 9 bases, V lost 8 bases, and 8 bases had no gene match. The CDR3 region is CASYPGQGFIQYF. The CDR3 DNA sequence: TGTGCCAGTTATCCGGGACAGGGTTTCATTCAGTACTTC.

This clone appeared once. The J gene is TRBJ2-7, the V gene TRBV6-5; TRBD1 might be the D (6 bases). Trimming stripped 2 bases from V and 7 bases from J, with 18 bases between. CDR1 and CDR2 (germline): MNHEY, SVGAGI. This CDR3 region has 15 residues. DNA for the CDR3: TGTGCCAGCAGTTACGGGGGACAATTATTTACGGAGCAGTACTTC. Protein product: CASSYGGQLFTEQYF.

CDR3 sequence: CASSLQGWTEAFF. In DNA form, the CDR3 reads TGTGCCAGCAGTTTACAGGGTTGGACTGAAGCTTTCTTT. This chain joins TRBV27 and TRBJ1-1; D may be TRBD1 (5 bases). Per germline, CDR1 MNHEY and CDR2 SMNVEV (reference sequence). This CDR3 is 13 amino acids long. The V end was cut by 2 bases, the J end by 5 bases, with 9 bases between.

The chain's CDR3 is CASTRDYRTDTQYF. In DNA, the CDR3 is TGTGCCAGCACCCGGGACTACCGCACAGATACGCAGTATTTT. The chain joins TRBV2 to TRBJ2-3, with 7 bases identical to TRBD2. V lost 7 bases, J lost 1 base, and 5 bases stayed unmatched. The CDR3 totals 14 residues. The V gene's germline CDR1 is SNHLY and CDR2 FYNNEI.

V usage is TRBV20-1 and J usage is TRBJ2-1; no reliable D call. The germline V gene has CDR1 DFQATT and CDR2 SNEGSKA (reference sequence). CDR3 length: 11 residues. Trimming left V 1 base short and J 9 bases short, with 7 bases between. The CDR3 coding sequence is TGCAGTGCTAGAGGTCCCAGTGAGCAGTTCTTC. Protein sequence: CSARGPSEQFF.

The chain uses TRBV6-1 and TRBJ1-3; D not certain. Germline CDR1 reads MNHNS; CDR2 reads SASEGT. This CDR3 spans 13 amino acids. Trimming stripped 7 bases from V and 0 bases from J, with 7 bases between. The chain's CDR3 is CASILNSGNTIYF. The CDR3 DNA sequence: TGTGCCAGCATACTCAACTCTGGAAACACCATATATTTT.

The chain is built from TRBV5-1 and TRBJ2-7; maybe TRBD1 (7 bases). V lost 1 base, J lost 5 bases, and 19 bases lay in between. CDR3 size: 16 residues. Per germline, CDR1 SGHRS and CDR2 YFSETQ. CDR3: CASSLRGQAGLDEQYF. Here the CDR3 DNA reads TGCGCCAGCAGCTTGCGAGGACAGGCGGGGTTGGACGAGCAGTACTTC. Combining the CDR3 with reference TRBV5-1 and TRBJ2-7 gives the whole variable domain KAGVTQTPRYLIKTRGQQVTLSCSPISGHRSVSWYQQTPGQGLQFLFEYFSETQRNKGNFPGRFSGRQFSNSRSEMNVSTLELGDSALYLCASSLRGQAGLDEQYFGPGTRLTVT.

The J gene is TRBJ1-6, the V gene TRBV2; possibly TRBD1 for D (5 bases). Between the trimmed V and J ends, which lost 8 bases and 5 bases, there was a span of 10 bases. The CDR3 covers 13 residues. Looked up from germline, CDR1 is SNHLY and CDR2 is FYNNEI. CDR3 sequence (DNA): TGTGCCAGCCGGGACGCCAATAATTCACCCCTCCACTTT. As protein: CASRDANNSPLHF.

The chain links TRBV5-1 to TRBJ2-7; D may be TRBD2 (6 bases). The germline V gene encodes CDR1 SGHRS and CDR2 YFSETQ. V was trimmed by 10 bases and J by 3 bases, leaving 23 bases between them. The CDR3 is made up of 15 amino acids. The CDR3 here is CAVIPRGYGNYEQYF. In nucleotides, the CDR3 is TGCGCCGTCATACCTCGGGGGTATGGAAACTACGAGCAGTACTTC. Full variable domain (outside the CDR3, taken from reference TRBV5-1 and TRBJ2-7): KAGVTQTPRYLIKTRGQQVTLSCSPISGHRSVSWYQQTPGQGLQFLFEYFSETQRNKGNFPGRFSGRQFSNSRSEMNVSTLELGDSALYLCAVIPRGYGNYEQYFGPGTRLTVT.

The CDR3 reads CSVEAPGHEQYF. Written as DNA, the CDR3 is TGCAGCGTTGAGGCTCCGGGGCACGAGCAGTACTTC. This rearrangement joins TRBV29-1 to TRBJ2-7; D is possibly TRBD1 or TRBD2 (5 bases each). Germline lookup yields CDR1 SQVTM and CDR2 ANQGSEA. Trimming left V 3 bases short and J 5 bases short, with 11 bases between. This CDR3 has 12 amino acids.

In nucleotides, the CDR3 is TGTGCCAGCAGGAGACTAGCGGCTAGCACAGATACGCAGTATTTT. Translated: CASRRLAASTDTQYF. The V gene is TRBV6-5, the J gene TRBJ2-3; 9 nucleotides match TRBD2. The CDR3 spans 15 residues. Trimming at V came to 6 bases and at J to 0 bases, leaving 4 bases not matched to a gene. Germline CDR1 and CDR2: MNHEY and SVGAGI.

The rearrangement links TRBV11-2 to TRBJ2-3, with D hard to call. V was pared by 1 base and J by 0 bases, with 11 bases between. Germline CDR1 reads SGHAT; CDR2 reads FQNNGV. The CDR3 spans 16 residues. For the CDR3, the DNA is TGTGCCAGCAGCTTAGCGCGCCTCCCGAGCACAGATACGCAGTATTTT. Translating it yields CASSLARLPSTDTQYF.

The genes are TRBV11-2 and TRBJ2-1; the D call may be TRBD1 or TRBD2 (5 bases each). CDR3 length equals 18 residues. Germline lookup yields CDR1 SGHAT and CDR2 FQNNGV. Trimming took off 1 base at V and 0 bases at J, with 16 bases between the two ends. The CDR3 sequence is CASSLVTVRGGSYNEQFF. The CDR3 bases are TGTGCCAGCAGCTTAGTAACAGTGAGGGGTGGCTCCTACAATGAGCAGTTCTTC.

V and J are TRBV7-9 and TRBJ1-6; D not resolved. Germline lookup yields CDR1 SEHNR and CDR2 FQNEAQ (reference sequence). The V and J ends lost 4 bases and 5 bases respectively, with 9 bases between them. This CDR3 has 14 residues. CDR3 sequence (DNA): TGTGCCAGCAGCTACTTAACAGATAATTCACCCCTCCACTTT. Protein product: CASSYLTDNSPLHF.

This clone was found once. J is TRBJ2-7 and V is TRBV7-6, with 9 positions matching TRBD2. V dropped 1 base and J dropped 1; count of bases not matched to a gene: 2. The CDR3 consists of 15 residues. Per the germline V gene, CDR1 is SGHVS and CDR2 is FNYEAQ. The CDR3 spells CASSLVAGDSYEQYF. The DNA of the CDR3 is TGTGCCAGCAGCTTAGTAGCGGGAGATTCCTACGAGCAGTACTTC.

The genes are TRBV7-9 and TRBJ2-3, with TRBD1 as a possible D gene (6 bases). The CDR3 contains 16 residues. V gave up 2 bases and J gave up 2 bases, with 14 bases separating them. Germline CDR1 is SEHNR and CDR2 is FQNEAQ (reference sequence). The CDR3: CASSLNRDIPTDTQYF. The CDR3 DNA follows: TGTGCCAGCAGCTTAAACAGGGATATCCCCACAGATACGCAGTATTTT.

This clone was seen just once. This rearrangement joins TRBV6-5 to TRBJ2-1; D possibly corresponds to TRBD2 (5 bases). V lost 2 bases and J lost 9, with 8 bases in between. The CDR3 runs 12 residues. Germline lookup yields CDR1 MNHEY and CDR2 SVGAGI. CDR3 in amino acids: CASSYPSGEQFF. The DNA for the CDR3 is TGTGCCAGCAGTTACCCCAGCGGTGAGCAGTTCTTC.

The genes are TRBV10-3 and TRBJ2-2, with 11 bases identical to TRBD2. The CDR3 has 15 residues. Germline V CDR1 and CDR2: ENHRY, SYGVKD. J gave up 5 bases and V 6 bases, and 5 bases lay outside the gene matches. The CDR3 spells CAISRSGGATGELFF. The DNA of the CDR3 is TGTGCCATCAGCCGTAGCGGGGGGGCGACCGGGGAGCTGTTTTTT.

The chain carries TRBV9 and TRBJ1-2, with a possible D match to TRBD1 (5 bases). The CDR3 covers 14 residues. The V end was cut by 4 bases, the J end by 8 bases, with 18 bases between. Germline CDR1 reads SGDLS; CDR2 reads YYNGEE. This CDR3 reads CASSKWDGPMGYTF. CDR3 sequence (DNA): TGTGCCAGCAGCAAGTGGGACGGGCCTATGGGCTACACCTTC.

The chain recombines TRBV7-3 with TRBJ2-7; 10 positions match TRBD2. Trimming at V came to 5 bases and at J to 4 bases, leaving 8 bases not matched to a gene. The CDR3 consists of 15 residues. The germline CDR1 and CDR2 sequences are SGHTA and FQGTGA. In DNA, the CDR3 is TGTGCCAGCAGCGCTAGCGGGGGTTCTCCTTACGAGCAGTACTTC. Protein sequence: CASSASGGSPYEQYF.

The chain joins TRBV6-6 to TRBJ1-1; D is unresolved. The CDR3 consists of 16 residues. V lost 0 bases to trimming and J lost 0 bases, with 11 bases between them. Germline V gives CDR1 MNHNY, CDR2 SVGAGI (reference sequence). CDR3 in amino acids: CASSYSDYSMNTEAFF. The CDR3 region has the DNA TGTGCCAGCAGTTACTCGGACTATTCCATGAACACTGAAGCTTTCTTT.